This T cell receptor (beta chain) is drawn from a study of CXCR3-negative and CXCR3-positive naive CD8 T cells. With UMI labels, 5' RACE was used to prepare the TRB cDNA libraries. TCRdb re-called the 5' RACE reads and catalogs CDR3 proteins one per entry, DNA excluded. The repertoire table contains about 150,000 distinct CDR3 sequences. Study-level points and caveats: A higher hydrophobicity marked the TRB CDR3s of CXCR3-positive naive cells versus CXCR3-negative naive cells. Sequencing showed both naive subsets with comparably high diversity, and memory CD8+ cells much lower. Similar TRBV-TRBJ usage characterized naive CXCR3-negative and CXCR3-positive cells; memory cells differed.

The CDR3 is made up of 12 amino acids. Germline-derived CDR1 and CDR2 are MDHEN and SYDVKM. To note about this clonotype: The target antigen is unknown.

This chain connects TRBV28 to TRBJ2-5; the D gene TCRdb calls, TRBD1, cannot be checked with no DNA. The sample taken for sequencing was naive CXCR3+ CD8+ T cells from blood. This sample's subset: CD45RO-CCR7+CD27+CD95- naive CD8+ T cells expressing CXCR3 (TNR3+). The receptor was derived from a human donor in good health. Some clones in this sample may be carry-over from other donors' samples. The CDR3 reads CASSFPDETQYF.